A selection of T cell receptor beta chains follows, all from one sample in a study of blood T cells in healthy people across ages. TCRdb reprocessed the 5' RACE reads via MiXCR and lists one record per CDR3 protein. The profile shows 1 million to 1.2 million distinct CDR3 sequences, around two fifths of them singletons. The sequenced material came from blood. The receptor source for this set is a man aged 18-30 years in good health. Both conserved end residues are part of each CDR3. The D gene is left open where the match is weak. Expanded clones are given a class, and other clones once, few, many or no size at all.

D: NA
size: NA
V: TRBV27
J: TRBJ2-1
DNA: TGTGCCAGCAGTTTTTCGGGTCTTTTTAGCAATGAGCAGTTCTTC
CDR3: CASSFSGLFSNEQFF

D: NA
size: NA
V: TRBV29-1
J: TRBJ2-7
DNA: TGCAGCGTTGAAGCCAACTACAATGAGCAGTACTTC
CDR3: CSVEANYNEQYF

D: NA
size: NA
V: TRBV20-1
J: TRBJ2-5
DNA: TGCAGTGCTAGTCTGGGGCAGCATGAGCAGTACTTC
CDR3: CSASLGQHEQYF

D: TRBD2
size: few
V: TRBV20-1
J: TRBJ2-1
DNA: TGCAGTGCTAGTTTCGGGGGGGCCTACAATGAGCAGTTCTTC
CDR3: CSASFGGAYNEQFF

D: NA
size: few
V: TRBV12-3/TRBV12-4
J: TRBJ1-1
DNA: TGTGCCAGCAGTTCTTACAGGGCAGAAGCTTTCTTT
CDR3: CASSSYRAEAFF

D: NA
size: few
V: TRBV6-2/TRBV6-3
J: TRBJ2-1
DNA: TGTGCCAGCAGTTGGACTAACAATGAGCAGTTCTTC
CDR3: CASSWTNNEQFF

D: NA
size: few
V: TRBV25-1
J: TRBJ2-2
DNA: TGTGCCAGCAGTGCCTACAGGGATACCGGGGAGCTGTTTTTT
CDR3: CASSAYRDTGELFF

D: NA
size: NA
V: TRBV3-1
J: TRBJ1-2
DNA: TGTGCCAGCAGCCAAGTTCAGGCCTCCTATGGCTACACCTTC
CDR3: CASSQVQASYGYTF

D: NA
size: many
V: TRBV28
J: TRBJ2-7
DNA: TGTGCCAGCAGTTTCCCCGGGTCGGGTTACGAGCAGTACTTC
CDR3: CASSFPGSGYEQYF

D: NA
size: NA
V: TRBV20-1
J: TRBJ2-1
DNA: TGCAGTGCCTACCCACGGGGGGCCTACCTCAATGAGCAGTTCTTC
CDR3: CSAYPRGAYLNEQFF

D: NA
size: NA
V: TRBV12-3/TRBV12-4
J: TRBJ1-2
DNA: TGTGCCAGCAGTTTAACTGGGGATTCCTATGGCTACACCTTC
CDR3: CASSLTGDSYGYTF

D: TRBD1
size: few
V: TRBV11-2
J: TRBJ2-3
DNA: TGTGCCAGCAGCAACCCTAAGGGGGCCCTCACAGATACGCAGTATTTT
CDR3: CASSNPKGALTDTQYF

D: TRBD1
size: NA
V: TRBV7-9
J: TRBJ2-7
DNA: TGTGCCAGCAGCTACCTGGACAGGGCTGAGCAGTACTTC
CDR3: CASSYLDRAEQYF

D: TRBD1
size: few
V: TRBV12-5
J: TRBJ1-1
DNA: TGTGCTAGTGGTTTGGGACCCGGGACAGGGGGCCTGAACACTGAAGCTTTCTTT
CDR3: CASGLGPGTGGLNTEAFF

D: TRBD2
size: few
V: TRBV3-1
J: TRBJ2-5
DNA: TGTGCCAGCAGCCAACTCGTCCACTTGCGGGGGGGCCAAGAGACCCAGTACTTC
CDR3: CASSQLVHLRGGQETQYF

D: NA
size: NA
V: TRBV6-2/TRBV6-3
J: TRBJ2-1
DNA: TGTGCCAGCAGTTACACGGGTGAGGCCTACAATGAGCAGTTCTTC
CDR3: CASSYTGEAYNEQFF

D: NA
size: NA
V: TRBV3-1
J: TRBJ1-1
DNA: TGTGCCAGCAGCCCCCCGGCTGATGCTTTCTTT
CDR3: CASSPPADAFF

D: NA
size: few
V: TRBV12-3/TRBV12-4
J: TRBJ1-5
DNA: TGTGCCAGCAGTTTGTCAGAGCGCAATCAGCCCCAGCATTTT
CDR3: CASSLSERNQPQHF

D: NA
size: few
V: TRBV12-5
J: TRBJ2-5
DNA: TGTGCTAGTGGTTCCACAGGGGAGACCCAGTACTTC
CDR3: CASGSTGETQYF

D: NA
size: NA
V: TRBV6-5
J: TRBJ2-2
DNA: TGTGCCAGCAGGCGGCAGGGGGGGCCCGGGGAGCTGTTTTTT
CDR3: CASRRQGGPGELFF

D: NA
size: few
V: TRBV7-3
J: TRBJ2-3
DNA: TGTGCCAGCAGCTCGACAGGATCAGATACGCAGTATTTT
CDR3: CASSSTGSDTQYF

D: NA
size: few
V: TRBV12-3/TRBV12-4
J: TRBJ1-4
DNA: TGTGCCAGCAGTTTCGCCAGGGATGGGAAGGAAAAACTGTTTTTT
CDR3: CASSFARDGKEKLFF

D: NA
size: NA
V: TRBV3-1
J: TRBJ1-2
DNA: TGTGCCAGCAGCCACACTGAGTGGGCCCCTAACTATGGCTACACCTTC
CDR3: CASSHTEWAPNYGYTF

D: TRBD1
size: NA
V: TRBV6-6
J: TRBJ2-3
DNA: TGTGCCAGCAGTCAGACGACAGGGATTTTCACAGATACGCAGTATTTT
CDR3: CASSQTTGIFTDTQYF

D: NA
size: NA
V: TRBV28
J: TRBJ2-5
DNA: TGTGCCAGCAGTTTAAGCGCGGCACGCCAAGAGACCCTGTACTTC
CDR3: CASSLSAARQETLYF

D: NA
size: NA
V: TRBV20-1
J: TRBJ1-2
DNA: TGCAGTGCTAGAGATGGACGTAGATATGACTACACCTTC
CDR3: CSARDGRRYDYTF

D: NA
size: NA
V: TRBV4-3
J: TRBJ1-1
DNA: TGCGCCAGCAGCCAAGAGCCAGGGCTGAACACTGAAGCTTTCTTT
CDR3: CASSQEPGLNTEAFF

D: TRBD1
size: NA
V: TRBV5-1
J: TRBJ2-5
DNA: TGCGCCAGCAGCCTGGGACAGGGACAAGAGGCCCAGTACTTC
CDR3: CASSLGQGQEAQYF

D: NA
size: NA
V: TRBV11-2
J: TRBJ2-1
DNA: TGTGCCAGCAGCTATACGTGGGGAGAGACCCAGTTCTTC
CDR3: CASSYTWGETQFF

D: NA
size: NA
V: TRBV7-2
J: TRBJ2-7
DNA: TGTGCCAGCAGCTTACCCAGGGAAGTATTCTACAATGAGCAGTACTTC
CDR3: CASSLPREVFYNEQYF

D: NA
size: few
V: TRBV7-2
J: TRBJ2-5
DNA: TGTGTCAGCAGCTTAGGTTTGGGTCTTCAAGAGACCCAGTACTTC
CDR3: CVSSLGLGLQETQYF

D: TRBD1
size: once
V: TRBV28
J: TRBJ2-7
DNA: TGTGCCAGCATCTCCTCAGGGGGCGATGAGCAGTACTTC
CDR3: CASISSGGDEQYF

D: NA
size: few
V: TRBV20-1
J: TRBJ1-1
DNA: TGCAGTGCTATCCAAACAGCCTCGAACACTGAAGCTTTCTTT
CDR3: CSAIQTASNTEAFF

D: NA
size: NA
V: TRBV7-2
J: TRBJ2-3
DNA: TGTGCCAGCAGCTTAGCCAGGGCAAACACAGATACGCAGTATTTT
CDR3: CASSLARANTDTQYF

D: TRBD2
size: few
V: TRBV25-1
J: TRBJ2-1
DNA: TGTGCCAGCAGTGAATCCCGACTAGCGTCTCAGTTCTTC
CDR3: CASSESRLASQFF

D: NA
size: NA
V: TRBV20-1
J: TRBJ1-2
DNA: TGCAGTGCTAGAGAGGGCCTGGGGGGCTACACCTTC
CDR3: CSAREGLGGYTF

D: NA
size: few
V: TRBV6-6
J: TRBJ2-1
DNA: TGTGCCAGCAGCAGGGACCTATCCCCCACAGATGAGCAGTTCTTC
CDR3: CASSRDLSPTDEQFF

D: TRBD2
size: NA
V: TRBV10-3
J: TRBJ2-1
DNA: TGTGCCATCAGCGAAAAAAGCGGGGGTCTCTACAATGAGCAGTTCTTC
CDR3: CAISEKSGGLYNEQFF

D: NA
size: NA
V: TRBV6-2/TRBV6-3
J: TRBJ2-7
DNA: TGTGCCAGCAGTTACTCGGGACCCGCCTCCTACGAGCAGTACTTC
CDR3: CASSYSGPASYEQYF

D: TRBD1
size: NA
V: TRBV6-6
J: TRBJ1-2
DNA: TGTGCCAGCAGGCCGACAGGGGAAAACTATGGCTACACCTTC
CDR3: CASRPTGENYGYTF

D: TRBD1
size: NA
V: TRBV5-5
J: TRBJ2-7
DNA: TGTGCCAGCAGCATTCAGGGGGACGGTTCCTACAATGAGCAGTACTTC
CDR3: CASSIQGDGSYNEQYF

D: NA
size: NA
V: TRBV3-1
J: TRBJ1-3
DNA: TGTGCCAGCAGCCAAGGTGGAGGGTACACTGGAAACACCATATATTTT
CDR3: CASSQGGGYTGNTIYF

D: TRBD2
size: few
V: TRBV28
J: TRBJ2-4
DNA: TGTGCCACCCAAACTAGCGAAGCCAAAAACATTCAGTACTTC
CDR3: CATQTSEAKNIQYF

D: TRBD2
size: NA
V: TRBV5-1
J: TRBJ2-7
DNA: TGCGCCAGCAGCTTGGAAGGGACTAGGCTCTATGAGCAGTACTTC
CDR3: CASSLEGTRLYEQYF

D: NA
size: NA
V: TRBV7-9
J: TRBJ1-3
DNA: TGTGCCAGCAGCCCTCGGCATGAGTCTGGAAACACCATATATTTT
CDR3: CASSPRHESGNTIYF

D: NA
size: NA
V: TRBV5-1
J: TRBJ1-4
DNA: TGCGCCAGCAGCTTGCCGATACAGGGTAGTAGGGAAAAACTGTTTTTT
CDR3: CASSLPIQGSREKLFF

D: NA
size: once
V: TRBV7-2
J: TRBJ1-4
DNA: TGTGCCAGCAGCTTGAATGGGGGGACCAGGGATGAAAAACTGTTTTTT
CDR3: CASSLNGGTRDEKLFF

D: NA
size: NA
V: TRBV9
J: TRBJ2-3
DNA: TGTGCCAGCAGCGTAGGGCGTATGACGCCAGGGTTTAGCACAGATACGCAGTATTTT
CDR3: CASSVGRMTPGFSTDTQYF